This note documents a single T cell receptor beta chain sequence. The antigen remains unidentified. This specimen belongs to a study of Ad26.COV2.S vaccination and SARS-CoV-2 variants. Overall study context: Donor was assigned to the Ad26.COV2.S arm of trial COV1001.

Regarding the study as a whole: Vaccine recipients and placebo recipients showed similar non-spike TCR breadth. Substantial post-vaccination breadth of spike-specific CD8+ and CD4+ T cell responses was reported.

Treatment of the sample: around 19 received Ad26.COV2.S at low or high dose, single or two shots; 5 received placebo; per-sample allocation not given. It was on day 63 after the first vaccine or placebo injection that samples were taken. Built on an Ad26 vector, the vaccine expressed Wuhan-strain SARS-CoV-2 spike. Only in-frame clones appear in the TCRdb table, and some are missing; sequencing was by immunoSEQ multiplex PCR. The sample includes about 350,000 clones, about 85% of them seen just once. Germline V gene sequence: CDR1 MNHEY, CDR2 SVGAGI. V trimming: 6 bases; J trimming: 4 bases; junction bases outside the gene matches: 8. The CDR3 has 14 residues.

This sequence was found in a person between 18 and 60 years old who received the Ad26.COV2.S COVID-19 vaccine or a placebo. This chain joins TRBV6-5 and TRBJ1-1, with TRBD1 matching over 7 bases. The source was peripheral blood, collected in a trial of Ad26.COV2.S vaccine versus placebo. CDR3 protein: CASRLTGDSTEAFF. For the CDR3, the DNA is TGTGCCAGCAGGTTAACAGGGGATTCCACTGAAGCTTTCTTT.